The 32 T cell receptor beta chains below come from one sample, sequenced in a study of T cells in Graves' hyperthyroidism and ophthalmopathy. Amplification yielded TCR beta CDR3 regions, with RNA transcripts as the source. The TCR CDR3 was amplified in a first-round RT-PCR using the HTBI primer set. TCRdb analysed the multiplex PCR reads with MiXCR anew, one entry per CDR3 protein. The top ten clones hold around 30% of a sample with hundreds of thousands of distinct CDR3 sequences, roughly a third of them seen once. The sequencing input was blood. The receptors here all came from a woman in her forties with Graves' hyperthyroidism.

Comment on this clonotype: Germline and junction disagree at one end, which may indicate a read error. The chain carries TRBV10-3 and TRBJ2-5; D is uncertain. CDR1 and CDR2 (germline): ENHRY, SYGVKD. The CDR3 is 14 amino acids. CDR3 bases: TGTGCCAGCAGTGAAATCCTCCGTGAAGAGACCCAGTACTTC. It encodes CASSEILREETQYF.

The CDR3 sequence: CASSQGGAGADEQYF. CDR3 nucleotide sequence: TGTGCCAGCAGCCAAGGTGGAGCGGGAGCGGACGAGCAGTACTTC. V gene TRBV3-1 combines with J gene TRBJ2-7, with 8 bases aligning to TRBD2. The J segment lost 5 bases and the V segment lost 1 base, leaving 7 bases of the junction unmatched. The CDR3 sequence is 15 residues long. Germline CDR1 reads LGHDT; CDR2 reads YNNKEL (reference sequence).

This clonotype was recorded at least ten times. The chain employs TRBV12-3 or TRBV12-4 and TRBJ2-7, with D uncertain. The V end lost 4 bases, the J end lost 0 bases, and 7 bases lay between the germline ends. This CDR3 region has 13 residues. CDR3: CASSWQVSYEQYF. The CDR3 DNA reads TGTGCCAGCAGTTGGCAGGTCTCCTACGAGCAGTACTTC.

The chain joins TRBV10-3 to TRBJ2-3; 13 positions match TRBD2. There are 16 residues in the CDR3. V dropped 5 bases and J dropped 4; count of bases not matched to a gene: 6. The germline gives CDR1 ENHRY, CDR2 SYGVKD. The CDR3 loop reads CAISPGLAGAADTQYF. CDR3 coding DNA: TGTGCCATCAGTCCCGGACTAGCGGGAGCGGCAGATACGCAGTATTTT.

This clonotype was counted a few times. The chain joins TRBV12-3 or TRBV12-4 to TRBJ1-5; the D gene is possibly TRBD1 (6 bases). The ends were cut back, 2 bases at V and 7 bases at J, with 12 bases in the middle. The CDR3 is made up of 14 amino acids. CDR3 bases: TGTGCCAGCAGTTTATCAGGGGTCCCGCAGCCCCAGCATTTT. As protein: CASSLSGVPQPQHF.

This chain links TRBV3-1 with TRBJ1-3, with D hard to call. Germline values: CDR1 LGHDT, CDR2 YNNKEL (reference sequence). Deletions cut 1 base from V and 1 base from J, with 11 bases between. This CDR3 has 16 amino acids. CDR3 protein: CASSQVKVLSGNTIYF. CDR3 nucleotides: TGTGCCAGCAGCCAAGTTAAGGTTTTGTCTGGAAACACCATATATTTT.

The V call is TRBV29-1, the J call TRBJ1-2; no reliable D call. Germline loops: CDR1 SQVTM, CDR2 ANQGSEA. This CDR3 comprises 11 residues. With 4 bases removed from V and 5 bases from J, the gap between germline ends came to 8 bases. CDR3 residues: CSVVTVYGYTF. CDR3 DNA sequence: TGCAGCGTTGTCACAGTTTATGGCTACACCTTC.

This clonotype was seen more than once but under ten times. The rearrangement joins TRBV12-3 or TRBV12-4 to TRBJ1-2, with D tentatively TRBD1 (6 bases). V was cut by 6 bases and J by 0 bases, with 20 bases left in between. The CDR3 consists of 17 residues. DNA of the CDR3: TGTGCCAGCAGCCAATCGACAGGTCTCCCAGCTAACTATGGCTACACCTTC. Its protein is CASSQSTGLPANYGYTF.

This chain connects TRBV29-1 to TRBJ2-5; no clear D gene. Per germline, CDR1 SQVTM and CDR2 ANQGSEA. The CDR3 has 12 amino acids. V was clipped by 3 bases and J by 3 bases, with 8 bases between them. CDR3 sequence (DNA): TGCAGCGTTGATACTGAAAAAGAGACCCAGTACTTC. Protein product: CSVDTEKETQYF. The entire variable domain, with the rest obtained from reference TRBV29-1 and TRBJ2-5, is as follows: SAVISQKPSRDICQRGTSLTIQCQVDSQVTMMFWYRQQPGQSLTLIATANQGSEATYESGFVIDKFPISRPNLTFSTLTVSNMSPEDSSIYLCSVDTEKETQYFGPGTRLLVL.

This clonotype was observed at least ten times. V gene TRBV7-9 combines with J gene TRBJ1-1; D not certain. The CDR3 has 15 residues. V was pared by 3 bases and J by 1 base, with 12 bases between. Germline loops: CDR1 SEHNR, CDR2 FQNEAQ (reference sequence). The CDR3 reads CASSFDFTSNTEAFF. In DNA, the CDR3 is TGTGCCAGCAGCTTCGACTTTACATCGAACACTGAAGCTTTCTTT.

Of note for this clonotype: At one of its ends the junction is not consistent with the germline gene, which may arise from a read error. The V and J genes are TRBV7-2 and TRBJ2-7; D might be TRBD1 (6 bases). This CDR3 has 13 amino acids. Germline CDR1 is SGHTA and CDR2 is FQGNSA. Written as DNA, the CDR3 is TGTGCCGGCAGCTTAGAACAGGGCTACGAGCAGTACTTC. It encodes CAGSLEQGYEQYF.

This clonotype occurred a few times. V gene TRBV28 combines with J gene TRBJ1-2, with a weak D call TRBD1 (5 bases). The CDR3 is 13 residues long. Deletions cut 4 bases from V and 4 bases from J, with 10 bases between. Germline V lookup: CDR1 MDHEN, CDR2 SYDVKM. Here the CDR3 reads CASSSGFGYGYTF. The CDR3 DNA follows: TGTGCCAGCAGTTCAGGGTTCGGCTATGGCTACACCTTC.

For this clonotype: A single base separates this from a much larger clone, so it may be a read error. The V and J genes are TRBV19 and TRBJ1-3; 7 bases are shared with TRBD1. From germline, CDR1 is LNHDA and CDR2 SQIVND (reference sequence). The CDR3 contains 13 residues. V dropped 6 bases and J dropped 9; count of bases not matched to a gene: 8. This CDR3 is CASRSTGESTIYF. CDR3 nucleotide sequence: TGTGCCAGTAGATCAACAGGGGAAAGCACCATATATTTT.

This clonotype was seen more than once but under ten times. The V gene is TRBV6-2 or TRBV6-3, the J gene TRBJ1-5, with unresolved D. V was pared by 6 bases and J by 6 bases, with 21 bases between. CDR3 length: 16 residues. Germline-derived CDR1 and CDR2 are MNHEY and SVGEGT. The DNA of the CDR3 is TGTGCCAGCAGACGACGCGGACCCCAGGAGGGTCAGCCCCAGCATTTT. Translating gives CASRRRGPQEGQPQHF.

This clonotype has just one count. A much larger clone lies a single base off, so this may be a read error. The CDR3 here is CANSPSGRRNTEAFF. CDR3 nucleotide sequence: TGTGCCAACAGCCCCAGCGGACGGAGGAACACTGAAGCTTTCTTT. The rearrangement links TRBV9 to TRBJ1-1; D remains ambiguous. The CDR3 length is 15 residues. Germline V gene lookup returns CDR1 SGDLS and CDR2 YYNGEE.

The chain couples TRBV2 to TRBJ2-5; D ambiguous. This CDR3 region has 15 residues. Trimming removed 5 bases at V and 5 bases at J, with 18 bases between. CDR1 is SNHLY, CDR2 FYNNEI, per germline. This CDR3 reads CASSYLPHPRETQYF. The DNA of the CDR3 is TGTGCCAGCAGTTACTTGCCCCACCCTAGGGAGACCCAGTACTTC.

Notes on this clonotype: At one end the junction does not follow the germline gene, possibly because of a read error. The chain couples TRBV10-3 to TRBJ2-6; D may be TRBD1 (6 bases). Per germline, CDR1 ENHRY and CDR2 SYGVKD. This CDR3 spans 10 amino acids. The CDR3 DNA sequence: TGTGCCATCAGTACACAGGGTCCTATTTTC. This encodes CAISTQGPIF.

This clonotype was counted ten times or more. The V and J genes are TRBV7-9 and TRBJ1-1; 7 bases align to TRBD1. V shed 5 bases, J shed 7 bases, and the junction held 7 bases outside the gene matches. In germline, CDR1 is SEHNR, CDR2 FQNEAQ (reference sequence). The CDR3 runs to 13 residues. CDR3 region: CASSVQGFGEAFF. CDR3 DNA: TGTGCCAGCAGCGTACAGGGGTTCGGTGAAGCTTTCTTT.

This clonotype was found many times. The gene calls are TRBV6-5 and TRBJ1-2; D uncertain. The CDR3 totals 13 residues. V was clipped by 5 bases and J by 1 base, with 8 bases between them. Germline V gives CDR1 MNHEY, CDR2 SVGAGI. Written as DNA, the CDR3 is TGTGCCAGCAGTGGGCGATTTAACTATGGCTACACCTTC. Residues: CASSGRFNYGYTF.

About this clonotype itself: Compared with germline, one end of the junction differs, possibly owing to a read error. V gene TRBV7-9 combines with J gene TRBJ2-5, with D possibly matching TRBD2 (5 bases). The CDR3 loop spans 16 amino acids. CDR1 is SEHNR and CDR2 is FQNEAQ in the germline V gene (reference sequence). The CDR3 sequence is CASNLELEGAGETQYF. In DNA form, the CDR3 reads TGTGCCAGCAACTTAGAACTAGAGGGCGCCGGGGAGACCCAGTACTTC.

The CDR3 sequence is CASSNGPTPYGYTF. DNA for the CDR3: TGTGCCAGCAGTAACGGCCCGACCCCCTATGGCTACACCTTC. V and J are TRBV12-3 or TRBV12-4 and TRBJ1-2, with D uncertain. V lost 5 bases and J lost 4, with 14 bases in between. The CDR3 extends over 14 amino acids.

This clonotype was detected ten times or more. This sequence joins TRBV19 and TRBJ1-1, with TRBD1 identical over 9 bases. The germline gives CDR1 LNHDA, CDR2 SQIVND (reference sequence). Unmatched junction bases numbered 9, after V lost 6 bases and J lost 1 base. This CDR3 is 16 amino acids long. The CDR3 reads CASSAGQGRGNTEAFF. Written as DNA, the CDR3 is TGTGCCAGTAGCGCGGGACAGGGTCGAGGGAACACTGAAGCTTTCTTT.

J is TRBJ1-4 and V is TRBV12-3 or TRBV12-4; the D is unclear. With 4 bases removed from V and 7 bases from J, the gap between germline ends came to 13 bases. This CDR3 comprises 14 residues. The CDR3 protein is CASSWSSDGEKLFF. The CDR3 bases are TGTGCCAGCAGTTGGTCCTCGGATGGTGAAAAACTGTTTTTT.

This clonotype was seen at least ten times. The chain combines TRBV6-6 with TRBJ1-1, with D uncertain. The CDR3 length is 15 residues. The V gene's germline CDR1 is MNHNY and CDR2 SVGAGI (reference sequence). V was pared by 7 bases and J by 4 bases, with 19 bases between. The CDR3 loop reads CASNERRGRGTEAFF. The CDR3 region has the DNA TGTGCCAGCAACGAACGAAGAGGACGAGGCACTGAAGCTTTCTTT.

This clonotype has a handful of counts. The chain is built from TRBV20-1 and TRBJ1-3, with TRBD1 matching over 7 bases. Per the germline V gene, CDR1 is DFQATT and CDR2 is SNEGSKA (reference sequence). This CDR3 spans 19 amino acids. Trimming removed 1 base from V and 0 bases from J; junction bases left unmatched: 15. CDR3 in DNA: TGCAGTGCTAGAGCAGACAGGGTTAGGAGTGGGAGCTCTGGAAACACCATATATTTT. Translation: CSARADRVRSGSSGNTIYF.

This clonotype was picked up a small number of times. The V gene is TRBV5-8, the J gene TRBJ2-2; 12 bases fit TRBD2. Trimming cost V 5 bases and J 4 bases; bases outside gene matches: 6. The CDR3 loop spans 16 amino acids. In germline, CDR1 is SGHTS, CDR2 YDEGEE. The CDR3 protein is CASSRPGLAGTGELFF. CDR3 in DNA: TGTGCCAGCAGTAGGCCGGGACTAGCGGGCACCGGGGAGCTGTTTTTT.

In nucleotides, the CDR3 is TGTGCCAGCAGTCTGACAGCCTCGAACACTGAAGCTTTCTTT. Its protein is CASSLTASNTEAFF. The chain joins TRBV6-1 to TRBJ1-1; TRBD1 is a possible D gene (5 bases). This CDR3 contains 14 residues. The germline V and J ends were trimmed by 5 bases and 1 base, with 11 bases remaining between them. Germline V gives CDR1 MNHNS, CDR2 SASEGT.

The rearrangement joins TRBV5-1 to TRBJ1-2; 12 nucleotides line up with TRBD1. This CDR3 comprises 18 residues. CDR1 is SGHRS, CDR2 YFSETQ, per germline. The trim removed 4 bases at V and 4 bases at J, leaving 14 bases unmatched. The CDR3 DNA sequence: TGCGCCAGCAGCGACGGGCAGCAGGGACAGGGGGCCTTCTATGGCTACACCTTC. Translated: CASSDGQQGQGAFYGYTF.

This clonotype has at least ten counts. The chain employs TRBV12-3 or TRBV12-4 and TRBJ1-1; the D gene is possibly TRBD1 (6 bases). Trimming took 3 bases from V and 1 from J, leaving 9 bases between them. The CDR3 totals 14 residues. CDR3 nucleotides: TGTGCCAGCAGTTTCCAAGGGGGGAACACTGAAGCTTTCTTT. As protein: CASSFQGGNTEAFF.

In this sample, this clonotype turned up a few times. This chain connects TRBV4-1 to TRBJ1-4; 7 bases agree with TRBD1. CDR1 and CDR2 from the germline V gene are MGHRA and YSYEKL. The CDR3 is made up of 13 amino acids. After removal of 6 bases from V and 8 bases from J, the junction contained 6 bases not matched to a gene. CDR3 in amino acids: CASSLIQGEKLFF. The CDR3 DNA is TGCGCCAGCAGTCTAATACAGGGGGAAAAACTGTTTTTT.

This clonotype was seen more than once but under ten times. This sequence joins TRBV12-3 or TRBV12-4 and TRBJ1-4; no firm D call. V was shortened by 2 bases and J by 4 bases, with 8 bases between the two germline ends. CDR3 length: 14 residues. The CDR3 sequence: CASSLSSGNEKLFF. The DNA for the CDR3 is TGTGCCAGCAGTTTAAGTTCGGGTAATGAAAAACTGTTTTTT.

The chain has TRBV28 and TRBJ1-2; no firm D call. CDR1 and CDR2 (germline): MDHEN, SYDVKM. The CDR3 length is 15 residues. The V and J ends lost 5 bases and 0 bases respectively, with 13 bases between them. The CDR3 region is CASSPHLASNYGYTF. As DNA, the CDR3 is TGTGCCAGCAGTCCCCATCTAGCATCTAACTATGGCTACACCTTC.